This TCR beta chain was recovered during a study of graft-versus-host responses after intestinal transplantation. Regarding the study as a whole: Early HvG declines after transplant were associated with peak circulating GvH clone levels.

TCRdb's table, derived via immunoSEQ multiplex PCR, lists solely in-frame clones and lacks some. Of 40,000 to 45,000 clones listed, roughly 96% are singletons. About this clone itself: Its specificity is not known.

The V gene end was trimmed by 6 bases and the J gene end by 5 bases; junction bases not matched to a gene: 9. Germline CDR1 is MNHEY and CDR2 is SMNVEV (reference sequence). CDR3 length equals 14 residues. The receptor was isolated from a human donor who was the organ donor for an intestinal transplant. The genes are TRBV27 and TRBJ2-7, with 8 bases that match TRBD1. The starting material was unstimulated CD8+ T cells sorted from spleen or lymph node cells, obtained before transplant. The DNA for the CDR3 is TGTGCCAGCAGCCCCCAGGGGGCTAACGACGAGCAGTACTTC. Translation: CASSPQGANDEQYF.